The clone carrying this T cell receptor (beta chain) appeared many times. Its antigen is undetermined. The CDR3 consists of 13 residues. Germline CDR1 and CDR2: SQVTM and ANQGSEA. Trimming removed 5 bases from V and 10 bases from J; junction bases left unmatched: 8. Uncontrolled infections, other autoimmune diseases, pregnancy or lactation led to exclusion of patients. Amplification yielded TCR beta CDR3 regions, with RNA transcripts as the source. The primer set for the first-round RT-PCR of the TCR CDR3 was HTBI. From the multiplex PCR reads, TCRdb called clonotypes with MiXCR, one entry per CDR3 protein. The sample lists approximately 700,000 distinct CDR3 sequences; 45% were seen once. The sample comes from a study of T cells in Graves' hyperthyroidism and ophthalmopathy. Regarding the study as a whole: Ophthalmopathy got predicted by the model a median approximately 6 months before its onset. Most thyroid clonotypes expanded above 0.001 were also detected in blood.

This receptor was identified in an adult man with Graves' disease, either hyperthyroidism or ophthalmopathy (not recorded which). Sequenced material: peripheral blood or thyroid tissue (not recorded which). This chain joins TRBV29-1 and TRBJ1-6, with TRBD1 matching 7 bases. As DNA, the CDR3 is TGCAGCGTTCAGACAGGGACACGCTCACCCCTCCACTTT. It translates to CSVQTGTRSPLHF.